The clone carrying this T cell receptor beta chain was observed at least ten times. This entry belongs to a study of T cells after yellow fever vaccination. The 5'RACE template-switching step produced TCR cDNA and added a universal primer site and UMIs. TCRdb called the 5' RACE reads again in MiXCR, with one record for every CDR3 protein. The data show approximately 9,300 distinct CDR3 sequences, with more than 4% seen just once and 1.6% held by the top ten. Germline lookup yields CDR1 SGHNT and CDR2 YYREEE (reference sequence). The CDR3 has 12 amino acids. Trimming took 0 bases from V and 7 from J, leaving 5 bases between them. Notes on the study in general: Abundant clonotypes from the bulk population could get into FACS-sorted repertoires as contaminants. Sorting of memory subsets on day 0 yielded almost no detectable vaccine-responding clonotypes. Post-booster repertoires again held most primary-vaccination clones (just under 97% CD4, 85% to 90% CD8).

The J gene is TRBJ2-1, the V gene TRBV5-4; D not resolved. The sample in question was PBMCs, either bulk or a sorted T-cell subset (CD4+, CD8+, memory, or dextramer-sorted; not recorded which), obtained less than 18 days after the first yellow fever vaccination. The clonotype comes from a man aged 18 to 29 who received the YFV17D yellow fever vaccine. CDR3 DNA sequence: TGTGCCAGCAGCTTGGTGGCGAATGAGCAGTTCTTC. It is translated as CASSLVANEQFF.